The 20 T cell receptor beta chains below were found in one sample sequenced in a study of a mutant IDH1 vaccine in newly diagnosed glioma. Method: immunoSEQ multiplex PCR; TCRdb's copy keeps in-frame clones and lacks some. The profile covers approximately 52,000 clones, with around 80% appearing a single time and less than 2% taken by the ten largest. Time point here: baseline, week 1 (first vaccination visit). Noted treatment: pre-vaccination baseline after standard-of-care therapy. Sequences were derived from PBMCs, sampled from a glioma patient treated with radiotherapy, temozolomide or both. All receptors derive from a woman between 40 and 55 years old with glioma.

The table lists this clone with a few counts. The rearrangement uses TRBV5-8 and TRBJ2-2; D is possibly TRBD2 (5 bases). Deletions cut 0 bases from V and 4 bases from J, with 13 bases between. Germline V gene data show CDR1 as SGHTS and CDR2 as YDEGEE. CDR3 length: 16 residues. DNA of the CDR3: TGTGCCAGCAGCTTGGGGGCCCTGGGGAGCACCGGGGAGCTGTTTTTT. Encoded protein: CASSLGALGSTGELFF. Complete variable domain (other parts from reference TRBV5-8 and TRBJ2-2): EAGVTQSPTHLIKTRGQQATLRCSPISGHTSVYWYQQALGLGLQFLLWYDEGEERNRGNFPPRFSGRQFPNYSSELNVNALELEDSALYLCASSLGALGSTGELFFGEGSRLTVL.

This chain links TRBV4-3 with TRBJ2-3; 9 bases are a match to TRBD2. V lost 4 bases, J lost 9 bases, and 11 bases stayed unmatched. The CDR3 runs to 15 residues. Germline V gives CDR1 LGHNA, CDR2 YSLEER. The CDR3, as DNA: TGCGCCAGCAGCCTTTCTAGCGGGGAAGCGGAAACGCAGTATTTT. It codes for CASSLSSGEAETQYF.

This CDR3 reads CASRPGLGRTEAFF. DNA for the CDR3: TGTGCCAGCAGGCCTGGACTTGGGCGGACTGAAGCTTTCTTT. The chain combines TRBV6-6 with TRBJ1-1; D is unresolved. Looked up from germline, CDR1 is MNHNY and CDR2 is SVGAGI (reference sequence). Trimming removed 6 bases from V and 5 bases from J, with 16 bases in between. The CDR3 spans 14 residues.

The CDR3 DNA reads as TGTGCCAGCAGCGACCCCCGCGGGGCTAGGGAAAAACTGTTTTTT. It translates to CASSDPRGAREKLFF. This chain uses TRBV9 with TRBJ1-4; tentatively, D is TRBD1 (5 bases). Looked up from germline, CDR1 is SGDLS and CDR2 is YYNGEE. V was shortened by 3 bases and J by 8 bases, with 17 bases between the two germline ends. This CDR3 is built from 15 residues.

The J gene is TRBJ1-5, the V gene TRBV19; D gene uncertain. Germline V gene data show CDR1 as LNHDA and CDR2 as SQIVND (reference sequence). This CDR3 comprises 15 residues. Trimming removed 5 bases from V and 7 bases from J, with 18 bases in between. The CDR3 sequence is CASSFSVGSGQPQHF. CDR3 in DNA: TGTGCCAGTAGTTTCAGCGTAGGTTCGGGGCAGCCCCAGCATTTT.

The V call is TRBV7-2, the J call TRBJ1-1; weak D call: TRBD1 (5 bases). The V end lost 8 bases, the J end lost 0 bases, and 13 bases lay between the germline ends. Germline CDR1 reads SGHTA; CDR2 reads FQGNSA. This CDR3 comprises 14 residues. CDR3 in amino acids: CASSRGPLNTEAFF. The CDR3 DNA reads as TGTGCCAGCTCGAGGGGCCCCCTGAACACTGAAGCTTTCTTT.

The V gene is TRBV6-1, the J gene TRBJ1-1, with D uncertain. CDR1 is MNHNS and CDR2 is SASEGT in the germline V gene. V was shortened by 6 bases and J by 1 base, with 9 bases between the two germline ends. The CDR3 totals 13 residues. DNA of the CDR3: TGTGCCAGCAGCCAGTACAGGAACACTGAAGCTTTCTTT. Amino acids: CASSQYRNTEAFF.

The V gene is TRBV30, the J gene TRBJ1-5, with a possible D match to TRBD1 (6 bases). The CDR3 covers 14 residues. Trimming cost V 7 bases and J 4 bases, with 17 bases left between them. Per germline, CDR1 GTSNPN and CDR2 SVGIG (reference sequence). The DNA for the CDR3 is TGTGCCTATGAGGGGGGGGTGAAGAATCAGCCCCAGCATTTT. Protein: CAYEGGVKNQPQHF. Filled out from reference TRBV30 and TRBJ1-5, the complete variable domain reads SQTIHQWPATLVQPVGSPLSLECTVEGTSNPNLYWYRQAAGRGLQLLFYSVGIGQISSEVPQNLSASRPQDRQFILSSKKLLLSDSGFYLCAYEGGVKNQPQHFGDGTRLSIL.

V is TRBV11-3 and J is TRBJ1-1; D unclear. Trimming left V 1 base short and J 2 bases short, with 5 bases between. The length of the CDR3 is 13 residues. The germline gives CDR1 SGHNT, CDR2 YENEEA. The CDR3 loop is CASSLGGNTEAFF. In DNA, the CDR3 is TGTGCCAGCAGCTTAGGTGGTAACACTGAAGCTTTCTTT.

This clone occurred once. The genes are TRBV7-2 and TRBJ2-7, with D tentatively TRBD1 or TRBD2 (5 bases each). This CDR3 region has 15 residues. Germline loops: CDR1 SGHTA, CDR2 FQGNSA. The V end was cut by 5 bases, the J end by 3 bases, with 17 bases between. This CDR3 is CASSRSGTPDYEQYF. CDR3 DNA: TGTGCCAGCAGCCGAAGTGGGACCCCAGACTACGAGCAGTACTTC.

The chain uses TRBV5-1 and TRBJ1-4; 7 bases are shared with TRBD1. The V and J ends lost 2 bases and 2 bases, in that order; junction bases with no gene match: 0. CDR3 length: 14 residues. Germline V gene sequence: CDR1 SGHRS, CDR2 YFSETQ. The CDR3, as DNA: TGCGCCAGCAGCTTACAGGGGACTAATGAAAAACTGTTTTTT. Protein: CASSLQGTNEKLFF.

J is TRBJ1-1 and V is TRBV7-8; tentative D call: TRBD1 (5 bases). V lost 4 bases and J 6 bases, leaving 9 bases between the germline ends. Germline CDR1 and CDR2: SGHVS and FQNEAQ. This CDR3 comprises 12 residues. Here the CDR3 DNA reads TGTGCCAGCAGCTCTACAGGCCCTGAAGCTTTCTTT. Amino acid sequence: CASSSTGPEAFF.

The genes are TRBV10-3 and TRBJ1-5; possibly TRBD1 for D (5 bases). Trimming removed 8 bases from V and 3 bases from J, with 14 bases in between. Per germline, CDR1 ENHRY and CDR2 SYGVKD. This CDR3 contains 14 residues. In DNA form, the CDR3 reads TGTGCCATCGGTCGGGACGGGAACAATCAGCCCCAGCATTTT. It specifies CAIGRDGNNQPQHF.

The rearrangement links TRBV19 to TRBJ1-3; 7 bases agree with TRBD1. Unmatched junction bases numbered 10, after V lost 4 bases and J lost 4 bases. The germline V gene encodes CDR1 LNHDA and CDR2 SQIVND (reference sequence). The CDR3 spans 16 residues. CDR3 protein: CASSTLGDSPGNTIYF. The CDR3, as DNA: TGTGCCAGTAGTACCTTAGGGGACAGTCCGGGAAACACCATATATTTT.

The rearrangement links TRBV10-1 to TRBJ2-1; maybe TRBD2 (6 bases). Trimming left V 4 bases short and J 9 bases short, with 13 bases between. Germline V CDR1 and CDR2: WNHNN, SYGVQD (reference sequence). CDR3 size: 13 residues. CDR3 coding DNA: TGCGCCAGCAGTGGTGGGGGGATGGGTGAGCAGTTCTTC. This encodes CASSGGGMGEQFF.

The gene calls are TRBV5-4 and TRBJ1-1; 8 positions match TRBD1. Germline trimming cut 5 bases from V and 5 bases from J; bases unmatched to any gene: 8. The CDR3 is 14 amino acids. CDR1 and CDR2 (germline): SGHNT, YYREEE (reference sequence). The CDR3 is CASSHGQGRTEAFF. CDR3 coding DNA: TGTGCCAGCAGTCACGGACAGGGTCGTACTGAAGCTTTCTTT. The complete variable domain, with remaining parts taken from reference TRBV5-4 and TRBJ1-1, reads ETGVTQSPTHLIKTRGQQVTLRCSSQSGHNTVSWYQQALGQGPQFIFQYYREEENGRGNFPPRFSGLQFPNYSSELNVNALELDDSALYLCASSHGQGRTEAFFGQGTRLTVV.

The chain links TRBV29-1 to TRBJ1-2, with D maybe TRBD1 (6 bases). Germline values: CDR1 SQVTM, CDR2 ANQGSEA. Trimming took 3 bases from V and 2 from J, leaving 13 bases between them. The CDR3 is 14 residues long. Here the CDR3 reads CSVEPSTGNYGYTF. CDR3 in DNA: TGCAGCGTTGAGCCCTCTACAGGGAACTATGGCTACACCTTC. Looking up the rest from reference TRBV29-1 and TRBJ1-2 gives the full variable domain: SAVISQKPSRDICQRGTSLTIQCQVDSQVTMMFWYRQQPGQSLTLIATANQGSEATYESGFVIDKFPISRPNLTFSTLTVSNMSPEDSSIYLCSVEPSTGNYGYTFGSGTRLTVV.

In DNA form, the CDR3 reads TGTGCCAGCAGCTTAGCGGTAAAGGATACGCAGTATTTT. This translates into CASSLAVKDTQYF. V is TRBV7-2 and J is TRBJ2-3; D unclear. CDR3 length: 13 residues. Deletions cut 0 bases from V and 6 bases from J, with 7 bases between. CDR1 and CDR2 from the germline V gene are SGHTA and FQGNSA.

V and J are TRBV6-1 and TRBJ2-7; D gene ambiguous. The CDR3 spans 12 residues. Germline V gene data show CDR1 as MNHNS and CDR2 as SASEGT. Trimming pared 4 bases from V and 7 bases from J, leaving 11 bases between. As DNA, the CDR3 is TGTGCCAGCAGTGTGAGTTGGCGGGAGCAGTACTTC. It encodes CASSVSWREQYF.

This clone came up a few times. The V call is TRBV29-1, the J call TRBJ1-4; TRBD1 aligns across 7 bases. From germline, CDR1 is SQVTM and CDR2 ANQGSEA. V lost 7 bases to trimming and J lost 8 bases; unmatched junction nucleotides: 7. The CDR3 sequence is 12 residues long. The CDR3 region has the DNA TGCAGCGCCTCGACAGGGAGGGAAAAACTGTTTTTT. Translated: CSASTGREKLFF.